This note documents a single T cell receptor (beta chain) sequence. This sample was included in a study of T-cell reconstitution after alpha-beta-depleted transplantation in children. Preparation of the TCRbeta library was carried out with unique molecular identifiers. MiXCR, applied by TCRdb to the PCR reads, yields one record per CDR3 protein. The table records a few hundred thousand distinct CDR3 sequences, around 12% of them present only once. The CDR3 runs 16 residues. The germline CDR1 and CDR2 sequences are LNHDA and SQIVND (reference sequence). With V trimmed by 4 bases and J by 8 bases, 13 bases remained unmatched.

The chain has TRBV19 and TRBJ2-7, with 11 bases aligning to TRBD1. This sample comprised PBMCs from the stem cell graft donor, obtained from the stem cell graft. The receptor comes from a human donor who donated a stem cell graft to a child with combined immunodeficiency. The CDR3 reads CASSTGTGGQREKQYF. For the CDR3, the DNA is TGTGCCAGTAGTACGGGGACAGGGGGACAGCGGGAAAAGCAGTACTTC.